This is a list of T cell receptor beta chains from one sample in a study of breast tumors, draining lymph nodes, adjacent tissues. TCRdb passed the multiplex PCR reads through MiXCR, listing each CDR3 protein once. The table lists around 150,000 distinct CDR3 sequences, approximately 20% of them singletons. The material sequenced was axillary lymph node tissue. These receptors were taken from a female donor with breast cancer. Some clones in this sample may be carry-over from other donors' samples. CDR3s include the opening cysteine and the closing phenylalanine or tryptophan. The D gene is left open where the match is weak. Only part of the rows carry a size: once, few, many, or a class if the clone is expanded.

d_call j_call clone_size v_call cdr3_nt cdr3_aa
. TRBJ2-2 many TRBV11-3 TGTGCCAGCAGCCAGGGGCTGAACACCGGGGAGCTGTTTTTT CASSQGLNTGELFF
. TRBJ2-2 many TRBV12-3/TRBV12-4 TGTGCCAGCAGGGCCGGGACCCAGCCCGTCGGGGAGCTGTTTTTT CASRAGTQPVGELFF
TRBD1 TRBJ2-3 many TRBV5-1 TGCGCCAGCAGCTTGGGACAGGGGGCGAAAGATACGCAGTATTTT CASSLGQGAKDTQYF
. TRBJ2-1 many TRBV9 TGTGCCAGCAGCGTAGGCCAGGGGAAATACAATGAGCAGTTCTTC CASSVGQGKYNEQFF
TRBD1 TRBJ2-1 many TRBV12-3/TRBV12-4 TGTGCCAGCAGTCCCGACAGGGGGGGCAATGAGCAGTTCTTC CASSPDRGGNEQFF
TRBD2 TRBJ2-1 many TRBV2 TGTGCCAGCATTCCGGGACTAGCGGCCTACAATGAGCAGTTCTTC CASIPGLAAYNEQFF
TRBD2 TRBJ2-7 many TRBV20-1 TGCAGTGCTAGAGATGCCGGGACTAGCGGCTACGAGCAGTACTTC CSARDAGTSGYEQYF
. TRBJ2-6 few TRBV5-6 TGTGCCAGCAGCTTGGGAGGTCTGTTGGGGGCCAACGTCCTGACTTTC CASSLGGLLGANVLTF
TRBD2 TRBJ2-3 many TRBV15 TGTGCCACCAGCAGAGCTAGCGGGAGCACAGATACGCAGTATTTT CATSRASGSTDTQYF
. TRBJ1-6 . TRBV5-1 TGCGCCAGCAGCTTGGGCCTCACAACTACGTATAATTCACCCCTCCACTTT CASSLGLTTTYNSPLHF
. TRBJ2-1 many TRBV6-4 TGTGCCAGCAGTCCTAGTAATTCCTACAATGAGCAGTTCTTC CASSPSNSYNEQFF
TRBD1 TRBJ2-2 many TRBV7-8 TGTGCCAGCAGCCCTCGGACAGGGGTGACCGGGGAGCTGTTTTTT CASSPRTGVTGELFF
TRBD2 TRBJ2-7 many TRBV6-5 TGTGCCAGCAGCTTAGCGGGAGGGCTTAAGTACTTC CASSLAGGLKYF
. TRBJ2-2 many TRBV20-1 TGCAGTGCTAGAGATCAGGGCAGGTCCGGGGAGCTGTTTTTT CSARDQGRSGELFF
. TRBJ1-5 many TRBV5-5 TGTGCCAGCAGCTTGGAAGGATATGGCAATCAGCCCCAGCATTTT CASSLEGYGNQPQHF
TRBD2 TRBJ2-3 . TRBV10-2 TGTGCCAGAAGTGAACCGACTAGCGGGAGTCGAGATACGCAGTATTTT CARSEPTSGSRDTQYF
. TRBJ2-2 few TRBV6-4 TGTGCCAGCAGTCGGGAGATCAACACCGGGGAGCTGTTTTTT CASSREINTGELFF
. TRBJ2-1 . TRBV20-1 TGCAGTGTCTCTCGAACGGATGGGCAGTTCTTC CSVSRTDGQFF
. TRBJ2-1 . TRBV5-8 TGTGCCAGCAGCTTGGCCTTGGGGATGGAGCAGTTCTTC CASSLALGMEQFF
TRBD1 TRBJ2-1 . TRBV6-2/TRBV6-3 TGTGCCAGCAGTTACGTCATAGGGGGCCTAGCCTACAATGAGCAGTTCTTC CASSYVIGGLAYNEQFF
. TRBJ2-7 . TRBV27 TGTGCCAGCAGTAACCCTCACAGGGGACTATACGAGCAGTACTTC CASSNPHRGLYEQYF
TRBD2 TRBJ2-2 many TRBV19 TGTGCCAGTAAAACTAGCGGGAACGCGAACACCGGGGAGCTGTTTTTT CASKTSGNANTGELFF
TRBD2 TRBJ2-7 few TRBV6-1 TGTGCCAGCAGTGCTAGCGGGAGCTCCTACGAGCGGTACTTC CASSASGSSYERYF
TRBD1 TRBJ1-6 . TRBV4-2 TGTGCCAGCAGCCAAAGAGGGGGACAGCATAATTCACCCCTCCACTTT CASSQRGGQHNSPLHF
. TRBJ2-1 many TRBV24-1 TGTGCCACCAGTGTTGCCAGGGGACAATTCAATGAGCAGTTCTTC CATSVARGQFNEQFF
TRBD2 TRBJ2-5 many TRBV7-3 TGTGCCAGCAGCTTACTAGCGGCTGAGACCCAGTACTTC CASSLLAAETQYF
. TRBJ2-5 . TRBV3-1 TGTGCCAGCAGCCAATCGGAGACCCGGTACTTC CASSQSETRYF
TRBD1 TRBJ2-7 many TRBV20-1 TGCAGTGCTAGCCCGACAGGGGGCTACACCTACGAGCAGTACTTC CSASPTGGYTYEQYF
TRBD1 TRBJ2-7 many TRBV27 TGTGCCAGCAGTCCCCTCCGGACAGGGTCCTACGAGCAGTACTTC CASSPLRTGSYEQYF
. TRBJ2-2 few TRBV6-1 TGTGCCAGCGGAGGACAGAACACCGGGGAGCTGTTTTTT CASGGQNTGELFF
. TRBJ2-3 many TRBV5-6 TGTGCCAGCAGCTTGGGACAGACTAGCACAGATACGCAGTATTTT CASSLGQTSTDTQYF
. TRBJ2-1 . TRBV28 TGTGCCAGCAGCCAAGCGGGCTTACGAGGGTCCGATGAGCAGTTCTTC CASSQAGLRGSDEQFF
. TRBJ1-6 few TRBV28 TGTGCCAGCAGTTTAGCCCCGGTTCCTTCACCCCTCCACTTT CASSLAPVPSPLHF
. TRBJ2-1 many TRBV5-1 TGCGCCAGCAGCTCGGTGGGGGTCTCCTACAATGAGCAGTTCTTC CASSSVGVSYNEQFF
TRBD2 TRBJ2-1 many TRBV6-6 TGTGCCAGCAGGGGACTAGCGGGGCATGAGCAGTTCTTC CASRGLAGHEQFF
. TRBJ2-7 many TRBV7-8 TGTGCCAGCAGCGGAGAAGGCGGGTCGGGCTCCTACGAGCAGTACTTC CASSGEGGSGSYEQYF
. TRBJ2-7 many TRBV11-2 TGTGCCAGCAGCCCCTCGACAGGACCCTACGAGCAGTACTTC CASSPSTGPYEQYF
. TRBJ1-3 many TRBV7-2 TGTGCCAGCAGCCCGGGACACTCTGGAAACACCATATATTTT CASSPGHSGNTIYF
. TRBJ1-6 many TRBV11-2 TGTGCCAGCAGCTTAACAGATTATAATTCACCCCTCCACTTT CASSLTDYNSPLHF
TRBD2 TRBJ2-7 many TRBV7-6 TGTGCCAGCAGCACCGGGACTAGCGGGAGCTCCTACGAGCAGTACTTC CASSTGTSGSSYEQYF
. TRBJ2-2 . TRBV5-1 TGCGCCAGCAGCTTGCAACCGCATAGCACCGGGGAGCTGTTTTTT CASSLQPHSTGELFF
TRBD1 TRBJ1-5 many TRBV11-2 TGTGCCAGCAGCCTCGGGACAGGGAAGGTTAGCAATCAGCCCCAGCATTTT CASSLGTGKVSNQPQHF
. TRBJ2-7 many TRBV11-3 TGTGCCAGCAGCTTGACAGTCTCCTACGAGCAGTACTTC CASSLTVSYEQYF
TRBD1 TRBJ2-5 many TRBV27 TGTGCCAGCAGTAGAACAGGGGGCGCGGAGGAGACCCAGTACTTC CASSRTGGAEETQYF
. TRBJ2-2 many TRBV4-3 TGCGCCAGCAGCCAAGAGGAGCCCACCGGGGAGCTGTTTTTT CASSQEEPTGELFF
. TRBJ2-3 many TRBV12-3/TRBV12-4 TGTGCCAGCACCATTCAGAGCACAGATACGCAGTATTTT CASTIQSTDTQYF
TRBD1 TRBJ1-4 many TRBV10-3 TGTGCCATCAGTCGGGACAGGGGTGAAAAACTGTTTTTT CAISRDRGEKLFF
. TRBJ2-7 many TRBV5-8 TGTGCCAGCAGCCCTGGGTGGGGGGCTTACGAGCAGTACTTC CASSPGWGAYEQYF
. TRBJ2-5 many TRBV20-1 TGCAGTGCTAGGGATTACCTGGCGCAGGCTAAGGAGACCCAGTACTTC CSARDYLAQAKETQYF